This T cell receptor beta chain was retrieved from a study of cytomegalovirus exposure and HLA in healthy donors. Study-level background: About 180 million T cells yielded some 120 million unique TCR beta sequences in earlier analysis.

Germline CDR1 is SGHTA and CDR2 is FQGNSA. The CDR3 runs 15 residues. V lost 6 bases, J lost 2 bases, and 17 bases lay in between. 60 Vbeta and 13 Jbeta primers were used in PCR. Data came from immunoSEQ multiplex PCR; TCRdb stores just in-frame clones and leaves some out. This sample carries 150,000 to 200,000 clones, about 70% of them seen once, and the ten largest clones take less than 3.5%. The study, taken as a whole, reports: In an earlier analysis, most TCR beta V segments were productive about 90% or about 30% of the time.

Note on this clone: As yet, its antigen is unknown.

Sequenced material: PBMCs. The rearrangement uses TRBV7-2 and TRBJ2-7, with D possibly matching TRBD2 (6 bases). The sequence derives from a woman aged 35 to 49 in good health and CMV-seropositive. CDR3 sequence: CASRLLIAAPYEQYF. The CDR3, as DNA: TGTGCCAGCAGACTGCTGATAGCGGCCCCCTACGAGCAGTACTTC.